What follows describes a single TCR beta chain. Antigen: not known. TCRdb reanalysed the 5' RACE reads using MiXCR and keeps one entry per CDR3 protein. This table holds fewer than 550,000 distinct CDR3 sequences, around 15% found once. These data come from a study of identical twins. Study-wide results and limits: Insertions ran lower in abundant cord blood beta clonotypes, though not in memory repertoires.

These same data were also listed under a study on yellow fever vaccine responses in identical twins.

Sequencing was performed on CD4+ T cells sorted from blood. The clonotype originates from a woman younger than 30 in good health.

The CDR3 reads CSARVGLDTQYF. In nucleotides, the CDR3 is TGCAGTGCTAGAGTAGGGCTAGATACGCAGTATTTT. The chain carries TRBV20-1 and TRBJ2-3; unclear D gene. V was shortened by 1 base and J by 5 bases, with 7 bases between the two germline ends. The CDR3 is 12 residues long. From germline, CDR1 is DFQATT and CDR2 SNEGSKA (reference sequence).